What follows is one TCR beta chain and its context. Its antigen is undetermined. The data stem from a study of PD-L1 blockade in urothelial cancer. At the level of the study: Blood was evaluated 3 weeks (second dose) and 6 weeks after therapy began. A median approximately 150,000 T cells were found in blood samples.

Study results and caveats: Larger 3-week expansion of tumor-associated blood clones was seen in durable-benefit patients.

The repertoire was sequenced with immunoSEQ multiplex PCR; TCRdb's copy has only in-frame clones and lacks some. The repertoire holds 30,000 to 40,000 clones, with around four fifths as singletons. Germline V gene sequence: CDR1 SGHRS, CDR2 YFSETQ. V was clipped by 1 base and J by 6 bases, with 13 bases between them. This CDR3 is 15 amino acids long. The sequence came from a man between 60 and 75 years old with urothelial cancer. The chain is built from TRBV5-1 and TRBJ1-4; D possibly corresponds to TRBD1 (5 bases). The sample in question was PBMCs, obtained around atezolizumab (anti-PD-L1) treatment. The CDR3 reads CASSLTGREDEKLFF. The CDR3 coding sequence is TGCGCCAGCAGCTTGACCGGCAGGGAGGATGAAAAACTGTTTTTT.